These T cell receptor beta chains were read from a single sample in a study of blood T cell repertoires in COVID-19. The table came from immunoSEQ multiplex PCR; TCRdb's copy has only in-frame clones and leaves some out. Here the sample spans about 260,000 clones, about nine tenths being singletons. Sequencing was done on a sample of peripheral blood. Receptors were obtained from a woman aged 45-59 years who had recovered from COVID-19. The CDR3 runs from the conserved cysteine through the conserved F or W. Each record gives: clone size, V gene, J gene, D gene, CDR3 DNA, CDR3 protein. The D gene is left open where the match is weak. Clone sizes are given selectively: once, few, many, or a class where the clone is expanded.

size: -
V: TRBV4-3
J: TRBJ1-1
D: -
DNA: TGCGCCAGCAGCCAGCCTGGACAGCGGAACACTGAAGCTTTCTTT
CDR3: CASSQPGQRNTEAFF

size: -
V: TRBV7-2
J: TRBJ2-5
D: TRBD2
DNA: TGTGCCAGCAGCTTAAGTATAGCGGGGGGCCAAGAGACCCAGTACTTC
CDR3: CASSLSIAGGQETQYF

size: -
V: TRBV4-3
J: TRBJ1-2
D: -
DNA: TGCGCCAGCAGCCAAGATGCCGACAGGCATGGCTACACCTTC
CDR3: CASSQDADRHGYTF

size: -
V: TRBV5-5
J: TRBJ1-6
D: -
DNA: TGTGCCAGCACCCTAGGGAGACTTAATTCACCCCTCCACTTT
CDR3: CASTLGRLNSPLHF

size: -
V: TRBV10-3
J: TRBJ1-3
D: -
DNA: TGTGCCATCAGTGAGTCGAAAAGGGGCTGGACCACCATATATTTT
CDR3: CAISESKRGWTTIYF

size: -
V: TRBV19
J: TRBJ2-7
D: -
DNA: TGTGCCAGTAGTATGTTTCAGAACTACGAGCAGTACTTC
CDR3: CASSMFQNYEQYF

size: -
V: TRBV25-1
J: TRBJ1-1
D: TRBD1
DNA: TGTGCCAGCAGTAAACCGGGACAGGGTGTCACTGAAGCTTTCTTT
CDR3: CASSKPGQGVTEAFF

size: -
V: TRBV5-1
J: TRBJ1-2
D: -
DNA: TGCGCCAGCAGCTCACCCGGTGGCTATGGCTACACCTTC
CDR3: CASSSPGGYGYTF

size: -
V: TRBV7-2
J: TRBJ2-1
D: -
DNA: TGTGCCAGCAGCCCGATCGGGGTGAGGTACAATGAGCAGTTCTTC
CDR3: CASSPIGVRYNEQFF

size: -
V: TRBV27
J: TRBJ1-4
D: TRBD1
DNA: TGTGCCAGCAGTATGCACAGGGACAGCGAAAATGAAAAACTGTTTTTT
CDR3: CASSMHRDSENEKLFF

size: few
V: TRBV6-6
J: TRBJ1-1
D: -
DNA: TGTGCCAGCAGGATGGCCATGAACACTGAAGCTTTCTTT
CDR3: CASRMAMNTEAFF

size: few
V: TRBV5-1
J: TRBJ1-1
D: TRBD1
DNA: TGCGCCAGCAGCTCTCCAGACAGGGACCCCACTGAAGCTTTCTTT
CDR3: CASSSPDRDPTEAFF

size: few
V: TRBV11-2
J: TRBJ2-7
D: -
DNA: TGTGCCAGCAGCTCAGACAGATCTTCCTACGAGCAGTACTTC
CDR3: CASSSDRSSYEQYF

size: -
V: TRBV30
J: TRBJ1-3
D: -
DNA: TGTGCCTGGAGTAAGGCAGGTGGAAACACCATATATTTT
CDR3: CAWSKAGGNTIYF

size: few
V: TRBV5-5
J: TRBJ2-7
D: -
DNA: TGTGCCAGCAGCACTAGGAGGGAGCAGTACTTC
CDR3: CASSTRREQYF

size: -
V: TRBV2
J: TRBJ1-1
D: -
DNA: TGTGCCAGCAGGGGACCCGCGGAGGGGCCGGGGACTGAAGCTTTCTTT
CDR3: CASRGPAEGPGTEAFF

size: -
V: TRBV5-4
J: TRBJ2-1
D: -
DNA: TGTGCCAGCAGCTCATCAGTGGGTAGCGGACCCCCCGAGCAGTTCTTC
CDR3: CASSSSVGSGPPEQFF

size: once
V: TRBV11-1
J: TRBJ2-7
D: TRBD2
DNA: TGTGCCAGCAGCCCCGGACTAGCGGGAGCGAGGGAGCAGTACTTC
CDR3: CASSPGLAGAREQYF

size: -
V: TRBV7-8
J: TRBJ1-1
D: -
DNA: TGTGCCAGCAGAACCCTCCGACAGAACACTGAAGCTTTCTTT
CDR3: CASRTLRQNTEAFF

size: -
V: TRBV2
J: TRBJ2-7
D: -
DNA: TGTGCCAGCAGAAGACAGGTCTCCTACGAGCAGTACTTC
CDR3: CASRRQVSYEQYF

size: -
V: TRBV19
J: TRBJ2-6
D: -
DNA: TGTGCCACCCTAGACCCCTCTGGGGCCAACGTCCTGACTTTC
CDR3: CATLDPSGANVLTF

size: -
V: TRBV7-2
J: TRBJ2-1
D: TRBD2
DNA: TGTGCCAGCAGCCCGACTAGCGGGAGGCTCTCCTACAATGAGCAGTTCTTC
CDR3: CASSPTSGRLSYNEQFF